The 22 T cell receptor beta chains reported below all come from one sample, sequenced in a study of cytomegalovirus exposure and HLA in healthy donors. Assay: immunoSEQ multiplex PCR; the TCRdb copy retains only in-frame clones and omits some. The sample holds 130,000 to 150,000 clones, around 90% seen once. The specimen was PBMCs. These receptor sequences come from a woman under 30 in good health and CMV-seropositive.

This clone was detected only once. The rearrangement links TRBV7-2 to TRBJ2-7; 9 bases match TRBD2. The J segment lost 7 bases and the V segment lost 5 bases, leaving 12 bases of the junction unmatched. This CDR3 is 15 amino acids long. Germline V gene data show CDR1 as SGHTA and CDR2 as FQGNSA. The CDR3 bases are TGTGCCAGCAGCGAACCGGGACTAGCAGGTCTGGAGCAGTACTTC. Translation: CASSEPGLAGLEQYF. The whole variable domain, filled in from reference TRBV7-2 and TRBJ2-7, reads GAGVSQSPSNKVTEKGKDVELRCDPISGHTALYWYRQSLGQGLEFLIYFQGNSAPDKSGLPSDRFSAERTGGSVSTLTIQRTQQEDSAVYLCASSEPGLAGLEQYFGPGTRLTVT.

The chain combines TRBV19 with TRBJ2-7; the match to TRBD2 covers 11 bases. V lost 0 bases, J lost 5 bases, and 9 bases stayed unmatched. This CDR3 has 17 residues. Germline V gene data show CDR1 as LNHDA and CDR2 as SQIVND (reference sequence). The CDR3 coding sequence is TGTGCCAGTAGTATAGATCCCATAGCGGGAGGGTCTAACGAGCAGTACTTC. This sequence encodes CASSIDPIAGGSNEQYF.

This clone was seen only a few times. The chain couples TRBV15 to TRBJ1-3; perhaps TRBD1 as D (6 bases). The CDR3 extends over 17 amino acids. Per germline, CDR1 LNHNV and CDR2 YYDKDF (reference sequence). Between the trimmed V and J ends, which lost 0 bases and 2 bases, there was a span of 14 bases. In nucleotides, the CDR3 is TGTGCCACCAGCAGAGAGGACAGTCTAAGGACTGGAAACACCATATATTTT. It translates to CATSREDSLRTGNTIYF. Variable domain in full (rest from reference TRBV15 and TRBJ1-3): DAMVIQNPRYQVTQFGKPVTLSCSQTLNHNVMYWYQQKSSQAPKLLFHYYDKDFNNEADTPDNFQSRRPNTSFCFLDIRSPGLGDTAMYLCATSREDSLRTGNTIYFGEGSWLTVV.

This chain links TRBV4-2 with TRBJ2-4, with 12 positions matching TRBD1. CDR1 is LGHNA and CDR2 is YNFKEQ in the germline V gene. The CDR3 length is 17 residues. V shed 2 bases, J shed 8 bases, and the junction held 10 bases outside the gene matches. The CDR3 is CASSQRVPGQGADIQYF. DNA of the CDR3: TGTGCCAGCAGCCAAAGGGTCCCGGGACAGGGGGCGGACATTCAGTACTTC.

This clone came up a few times. CDR3 in amino acids: CASSEQGNQPQHF. CDR3 bases: TGCGCCAGCAGTGAGCAGGGCAATCAGCCCCAGCATTTT. The chain combines TRBV10-2 with TRBJ1-5; D is unclear. Trimming took off 2 bases at V and 2 bases at J, with 4 bases between the two ends. Per germline, CDR1 WSHSY and CDR2 SAAADI. The CDR3 is made up of 13 amino acids.

The chain recombines TRBV10-2 with TRBJ2-5, with 12 bases that match TRBD2. This CDR3 is built from 15 residues. CDR1 is WSHSY, CDR2 SAAADI, per germline. After removal of 7 bases from V and 5 bases from J, the junction contained 8 bases not matched to a gene. This CDR3 is CASTLTSGSPETQYF. The CDR3 DNA sequence: TGCGCCAGCACTTTGACTAGCGGGAGCCCCGAGACCCAGTACTTC.

In this sample, this clone turned up once. This chain joins TRBV4-2 and TRBJ1-5, with 8 bases lining up with TRBD1. V was pared by 3 bases and J by 3 bases, with 13 bases of the junction left unmatched. The length of the CDR3 is 18 residues. Germline lookup yields CDR1 LGHNA and CDR2 YNFKEQ. The CDR3 sequence is CASSHRDPRTGNNQPQHF. Here the CDR3 DNA reads TGTGCCAGCAGCCATCGAGACCCGCGGACAGGGAACAATCAGCCCCAGCATTTT.

The rearrangement links TRBV12-1 to TRBJ2-2; whether TRBD1, the table's D call, matches the DNA was not checked. TRBV12-1 has pseudogene status. The CDR3 consists of 18 residues. CDR3 sequence reads: CASNPDRGEGSRTGELFF. The CDR3 DNA sequence: TGTGCCAGCAACCCGGACAGGGGAGAAGGGTCACGCACCGGGGAGCTGTTTTTT.

The rearrangement uses TRBV5-1 and TRBJ2-3; TRBD2 matches at 10 bases. This CDR3 comprises 16 residues. V shed 6 bases and J 5 bases; nucleotides not matched to a gene: 12. Per germline, CDR1 SGHRS and CDR2 YFSETQ. In DNA, the CDR3 is TGCGCCAGCAAAGATATTCGGACTAGCGGTGGAGATACGCAGTATTTT. Residues: CASKDIRTSGGDTQYF.

The chain is built from TRBV7-7 and TRBJ2-1, with D tentatively TRBD1 (6 bases). With 4 bases removed from V and 5 bases from J, the gap between germline ends came to 24 bases. CDR1 is SSHAT and CDR2 is FNYEAQ in the germline V gene (reference sequence). This CDR3 contains 18 residues. CDR3 amino acids: CASSSTGPLLLSHNEQFF. The CDR3 nucleotides are TGTGCCAGCAGCTCCACAGGGCCCCTCCTCCTCTCGCACAATGAGCAGTTCTTC.

The rearrangement links TRBV18 to TRBJ2-3; D might be TRBD2 (5 bases). Germline V gene data show CDR1 as KGHSH and CDR2 as LQKENI. The CDR3 loop spans 14 amino acids. V was shortened by 2 bases and J by 7 bases, with 13 bases between the two germline ends. The CDR3 region has the DNA TGTGCCAGCTCACCATTAGAGGGCTCATATACGCAGTATTTT. It yields the protein CASSPLEGSYTQYF.

This CDR3 is CAWSVLQGETEQFF. DNA of the CDR3: TGTGCCTGGAGTGTTCTGCAGGGGGAAACCGAGCAGTTCTTC. The chain uses TRBV30 and TRBJ2-1; TRBD1 matches 7 bases. The CDR3 is made up of 14 amino acids. The V gene's germline CDR1 is GTSNPN and CDR2 SVGIG (reference sequence). V shed 0 bases and J 10 bases; nucleotides not matched to a gene: 9.

The CDR3 is CASSSAGGWGNEQFF. CDR3 DNA sequence: TGTGCCAGCAGCTCCGCAGGGGGCTGGGGGAATGAGCAGTTCTTC. The chain couples TRBV7-9 to TRBJ2-1; 8 bases agree with TRBD1. CDR3 size: 15 residues. After removal of 4 bases from V and 7 bases from J, the junction contained 9 bases not matched to a gene. CDR1 is SEHNR and CDR2 is FQNEAQ in the germline V gene (reference sequence).

This chain joins TRBV6-6 and TRBJ2-1; weak D call: TRBD2 (5 bases). Trimming shortened V by 6 bases and J by 6 bases, and 18 bases separated the two germline ends. The germline V gene encodes CDR1 MNHNY and CDR2 SVGAGI (reference sequence). The length of the CDR3 is 15 residues. CDR3 loop: CASRHLALSVNEQFF. CDR3 sequence (DNA): TGTGCCAGCAGGCACCTAGCCTTATCCGTCAATGAGCAGTTCTTC.

This chain joins TRBV13 and TRBJ2-7; perhaps TRBD1 as D (6 bases). Trimming took 4 bases from V and 3 from J, leaving 10 bases between them. The CDR3 spans 13 residues. Germline loops: CDR1 PRHDT, CDR2 FYEKMQ (reference sequence). In nucleotides, the CDR3 is TGTGCCAGCAGCTCCCAGGACAGCTACGAGCAGTACTTC. Its protein product is CASSSQDSYEQYF.

This sequence joins TRBV2 and TRBJ2-3, with 9 bases aligning to TRBD2. Per the germline V gene, CDR1 is SNHLY and CDR2 is FYNNEI. The CDR3 consists of 14 residues. The trim removed 4 bases at V and 1 base at J, leaving 0 bases unmatched. This CDR3 is CASSGLAGTDTQYF. In DNA, the CDR3 is TGTGCCAGCAGTGGACTAGCGGGCACAGATACGCAGTATTTT.

This chain connects TRBV11-2 to TRBJ2-3, with a possible D match to TRBD2 (6 bases). Trimming took off 5 bases at V and 3 bases at J, with 15 bases between the two ends. Germline loops: CDR1 SGHAT, CDR2 FQNNGV. This CDR3 region has 15 residues. CDR3 coding DNA: TGTGCCAGCAGCCTCGGGAGAAAGGGGACAGATACGCAGTATTTT. It is translated as CASSLGRKGTDTQYF.

This rearrangement joins TRBV5-1 to TRBJ1-2; 11 bases match TRBD1. Germline CDR1 reads SGHRS; CDR2 reads YFSETQ. The V gene end was trimmed by 4 bases and the J gene end by 8 bases; junction bases not matched to a gene: 7. The CDR3 spans 14 residues. In DNA, the CDR3 is TGCGCCAGCAGCCCGCGGACAGGGGGCGGGGGCTACACCTTC. This translates into CASSPRTGGGGYTF.

J is TRBJ2-1 and V is TRBV18; maybe TRBD2 (5 bases). Per the germline V gene, CDR1 is KGHSH and CDR2 is LQKENI. Trimming stripped 5 bases from V and 7 bases from J, with 18 bases between. The CDR3 is 15 residues long. Here the CDR3 reads CASSAGLEIVNEQFF. The CDR3 DNA follows: TGTGCCAGCTCAGCCGGACTGGAGATAGTGAATGAGCAGTTCTTC.

V is TRBV13 and J is TRBJ2-7, with 14 bases identical to TRBD2. Germline V gene lookup returns CDR1 PRHDT and CDR2 FYEKMQ (reference sequence). The CDR3 is 18 amino acids. Germline trimming cut 4 bases from V and 4 bases from J; bases unmatched to any gene: 12. The DNA for the CDR3 is TGTGCCAGCAGCTCGGGACTAGCGGGAGAGGGGCGGGGTTACGAGCAGTACTTC. Translation gives CASSSGLAGEGRGYEQYF.

The gene calls are TRBV5-1 and TRBJ2-4, with a possible D match to TRBD1 (6 bases). V was clipped by 4 bases and J by 0 bases, with 11 bases between them. This CDR3 is 15 amino acids long. In germline, CDR1 is SGHRS, CDR2 YFSETQ. The CDR3 is CASSEQGIAKNIQYF. The CDR3 DNA follows: TGCGCCAGCAGCGAGCAGGGGATAGCCAAAAACATTCAGTACTTC.

This chain uses TRBV27 with TRBJ2-1; 13 positions match TRBD2. The CDR3 extends over 19 amino acids. Trimming took 2 bases from V and 4 from J; bases not matched to a gene: 11. Per the germline V gene, CDR1 is MNHEY and CDR2 is SMNVEV (reference sequence). CDR3 sequence: CASSLVGLAGRSDYNEQFF. The CDR3 DNA reads as TGTGCCAGCAGTTTAGTGGGACTAGCGGGACGTTCCGATTACAATGAGCAGTTCTTC.